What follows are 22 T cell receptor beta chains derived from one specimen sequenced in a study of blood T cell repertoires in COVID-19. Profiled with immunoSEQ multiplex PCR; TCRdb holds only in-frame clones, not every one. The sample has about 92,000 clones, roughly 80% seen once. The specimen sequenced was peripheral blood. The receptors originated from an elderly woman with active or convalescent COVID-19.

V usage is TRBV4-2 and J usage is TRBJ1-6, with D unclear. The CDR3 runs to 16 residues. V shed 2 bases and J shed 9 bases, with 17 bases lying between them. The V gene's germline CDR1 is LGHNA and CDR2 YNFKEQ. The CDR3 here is CASSQPTRGRFSPLHF. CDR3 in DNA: TGTGCCAGCAGCCAACCGACCCGCGGGCGGTTTTCACCCCTCCACTTT.

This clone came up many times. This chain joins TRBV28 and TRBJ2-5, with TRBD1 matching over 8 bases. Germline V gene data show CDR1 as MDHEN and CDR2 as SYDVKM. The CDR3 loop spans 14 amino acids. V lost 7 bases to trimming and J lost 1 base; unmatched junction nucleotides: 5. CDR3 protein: CASTDRAPQETQYF. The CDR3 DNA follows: TGTGCCAGCACGGACAGGGCGCCCCAAGAGACCCAGTACTTC.

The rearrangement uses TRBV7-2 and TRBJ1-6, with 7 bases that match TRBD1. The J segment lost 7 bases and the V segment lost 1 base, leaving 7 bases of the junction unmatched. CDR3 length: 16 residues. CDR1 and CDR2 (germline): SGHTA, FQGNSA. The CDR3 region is CASSLDGQAPNSPLHF. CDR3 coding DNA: TGTGCCAGCAGCTTAGATGGACAGGCTCCCAATTCACCCCTCCACTTT.

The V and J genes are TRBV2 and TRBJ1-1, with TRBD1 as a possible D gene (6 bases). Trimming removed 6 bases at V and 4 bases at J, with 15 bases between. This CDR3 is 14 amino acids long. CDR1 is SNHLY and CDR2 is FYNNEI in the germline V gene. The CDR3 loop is CASRPQGLGTEAFF. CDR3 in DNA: TGTGCCAGCAGGCCTCAGGGGTTAGGCACTGAAGCTTTCTTT.

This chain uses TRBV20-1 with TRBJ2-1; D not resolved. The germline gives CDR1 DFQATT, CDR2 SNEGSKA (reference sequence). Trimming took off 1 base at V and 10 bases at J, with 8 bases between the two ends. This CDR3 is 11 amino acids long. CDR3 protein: CSARGTPEQFF. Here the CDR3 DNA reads TGCAGTGCTAGAGGCACACCAGAGCAGTTCTTC.

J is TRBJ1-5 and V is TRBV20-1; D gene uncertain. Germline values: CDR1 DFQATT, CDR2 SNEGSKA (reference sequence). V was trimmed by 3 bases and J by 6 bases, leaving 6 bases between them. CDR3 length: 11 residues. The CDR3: CSASHSQPQHF. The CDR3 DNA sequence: TGCAGTGCTAGTCACAGTCAGCCCCAGCATTTT.

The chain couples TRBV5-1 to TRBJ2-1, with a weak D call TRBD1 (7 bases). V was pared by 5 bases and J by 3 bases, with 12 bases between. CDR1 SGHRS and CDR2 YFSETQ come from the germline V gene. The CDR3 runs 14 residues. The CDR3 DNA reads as TGCGCCAGCAGGGACAGGAGGGGCTACAATGAGCAGTTCTTC. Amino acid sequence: CASRDRRGYNEQFF.

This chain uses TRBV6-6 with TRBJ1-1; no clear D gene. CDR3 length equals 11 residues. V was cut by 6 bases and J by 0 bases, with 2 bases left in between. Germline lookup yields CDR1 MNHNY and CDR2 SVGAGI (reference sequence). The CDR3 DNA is TGTGCCAGCAGCGTGAACACTGAAGCTTTCTTT. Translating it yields CASSVNTEAFF.

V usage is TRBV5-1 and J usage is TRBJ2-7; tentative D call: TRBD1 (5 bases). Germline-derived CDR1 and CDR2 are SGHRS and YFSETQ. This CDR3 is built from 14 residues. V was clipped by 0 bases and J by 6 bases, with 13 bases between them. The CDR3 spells CASSLGGSWGEQYF. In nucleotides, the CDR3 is TGCGCCAGCAGCTTGGGGGGCAGTTGGGGCGAGCAGTACTTC.

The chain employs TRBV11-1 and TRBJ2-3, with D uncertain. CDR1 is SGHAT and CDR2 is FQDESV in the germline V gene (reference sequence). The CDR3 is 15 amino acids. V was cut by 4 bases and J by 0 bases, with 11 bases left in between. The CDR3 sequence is CASSSQPPSTDTQYF. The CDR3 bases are TGTGCCAGCAGCTCACAGCCACCTAGCACAGATACGCAGTATTTT. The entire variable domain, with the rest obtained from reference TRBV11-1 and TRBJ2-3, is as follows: EAEVAQSPRYKITEKSQAVAFWCDPISGHATLYWYRQILGQGPELLVQFQDESVVDDSQLPKDRFSAERLKGVDSTLKIQPAELGDSAMYLCASSSQPPSTDTQYFGPGTRLTVL.

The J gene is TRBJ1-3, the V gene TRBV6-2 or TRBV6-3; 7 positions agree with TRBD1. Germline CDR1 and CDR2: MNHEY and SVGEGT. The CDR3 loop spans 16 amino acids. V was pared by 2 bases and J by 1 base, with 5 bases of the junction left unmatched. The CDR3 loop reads CASSYHGTASGNTIYF. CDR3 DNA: TGTGCCAGCAGTTACCATGGGACAGCATCTGGAAACACCATATATTTT.

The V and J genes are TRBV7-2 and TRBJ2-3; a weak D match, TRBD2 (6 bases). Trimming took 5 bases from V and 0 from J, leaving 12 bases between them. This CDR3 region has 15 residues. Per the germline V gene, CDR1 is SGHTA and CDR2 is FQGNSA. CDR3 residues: CASSLLGTSTDTQYF. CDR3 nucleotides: TGTGCCAGCAGCCTCCTGGGGACTAGCACAGATACGCAGTATTTT.

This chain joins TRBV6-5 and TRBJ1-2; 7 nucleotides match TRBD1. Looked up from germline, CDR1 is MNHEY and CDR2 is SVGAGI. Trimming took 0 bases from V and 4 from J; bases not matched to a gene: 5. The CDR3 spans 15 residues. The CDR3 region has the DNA TGTGCCAGCAGTTACTCCCGACAGGGCCTCTATGGCTACACCTTC. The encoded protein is CASSYSRQGLYGYTF.

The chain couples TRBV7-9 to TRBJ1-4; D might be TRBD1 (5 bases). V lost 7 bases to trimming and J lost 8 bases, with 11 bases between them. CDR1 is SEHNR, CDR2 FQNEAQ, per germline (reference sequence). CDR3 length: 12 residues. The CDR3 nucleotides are TGTGCCAGCAACCAGGGTCGCGAAAAACTGTTTTTT. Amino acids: CASNQGREKLFF. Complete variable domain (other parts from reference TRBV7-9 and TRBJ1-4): DTGVSQNPRHKITKRGQNVTFRCDPISEHNRLYWYRQTLGQGPEFLTYFQNEAQLEKSRLLSDRFSAERPKGSFSTLEIQRTEQGDSAMYLCASNQGREKLFFGSGTQLSVL.

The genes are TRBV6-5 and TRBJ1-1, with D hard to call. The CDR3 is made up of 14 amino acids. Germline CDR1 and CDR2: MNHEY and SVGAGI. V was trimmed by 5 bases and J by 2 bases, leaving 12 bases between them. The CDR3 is CASSPRGLNTEAFF. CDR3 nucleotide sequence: TGTGCCAGCAGTCCTCGTGGCCTCAACACTGAAGCTTTCTTT.

The CDR3 coding sequence is TGTGCCAGCAGCCTAATAGACTCTGGAAACACCATATATTTT. Translation: CASSLIDSGNTIYF. V and J are TRBV7-8 and TRBJ1-3; D uncertain. Trimming left V 5 bases short and J 0 bases short, with 8 bases between. The CDR3 length is 14 residues. The germline gives CDR1 SGHVS, CDR2 FQNEAQ. Looking up the rest from reference TRBV7-8 and TRBJ1-3 gives the full variable domain: GAGVSQSPRYKVAKRGQDVALRCDPISGHVSLFWYQQALGQGPEFLTYFQNEAQLDKSGLPSDRFFAERPEGSVSTLKIQRTQQEDSAVYLCASSLIDSGNTIYFGEGSWLTVV.

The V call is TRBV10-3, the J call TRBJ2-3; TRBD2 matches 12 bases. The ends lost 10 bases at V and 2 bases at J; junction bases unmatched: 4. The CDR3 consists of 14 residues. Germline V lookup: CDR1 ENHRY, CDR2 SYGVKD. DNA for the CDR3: TGTGCCAGCAGACTAGCGGGGGACACAGATACGCAGTATTTT. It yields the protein CASRLAGDTDTQYF.

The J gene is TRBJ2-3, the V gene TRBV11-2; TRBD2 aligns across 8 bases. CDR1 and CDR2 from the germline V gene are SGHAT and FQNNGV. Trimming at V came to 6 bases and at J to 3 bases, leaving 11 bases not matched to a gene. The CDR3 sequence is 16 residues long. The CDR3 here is CASRLGGGRITDTQYF. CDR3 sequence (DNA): TGTGCCAGCAGGCTCGGGGGGGGGCGTATAACAGATACGCAGTATTTT.

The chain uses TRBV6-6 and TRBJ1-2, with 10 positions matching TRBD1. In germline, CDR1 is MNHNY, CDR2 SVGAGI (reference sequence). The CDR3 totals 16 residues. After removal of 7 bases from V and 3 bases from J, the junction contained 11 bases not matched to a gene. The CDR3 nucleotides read TGTGCCAGCATGCACGGGACAGGGGCGAGTTACTATGGCTACACCTTC. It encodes CASMHGTGASYYGYTF.

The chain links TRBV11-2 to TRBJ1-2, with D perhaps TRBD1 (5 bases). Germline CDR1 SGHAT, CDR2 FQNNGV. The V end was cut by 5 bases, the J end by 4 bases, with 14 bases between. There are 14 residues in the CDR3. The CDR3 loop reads CASSRAGTLYGYTF. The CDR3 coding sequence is TGTGCCAGCAGCCGCGCCGGGACTCTCTATGGCTACACCTTC.

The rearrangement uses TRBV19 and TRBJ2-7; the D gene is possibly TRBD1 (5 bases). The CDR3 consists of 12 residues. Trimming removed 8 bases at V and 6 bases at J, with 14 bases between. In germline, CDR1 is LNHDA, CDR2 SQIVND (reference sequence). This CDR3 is CASGQGRSEQYF. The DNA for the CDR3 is TGTGCCAGTGGTCAGGGTCGGTCCGAGCAGTACTTC.

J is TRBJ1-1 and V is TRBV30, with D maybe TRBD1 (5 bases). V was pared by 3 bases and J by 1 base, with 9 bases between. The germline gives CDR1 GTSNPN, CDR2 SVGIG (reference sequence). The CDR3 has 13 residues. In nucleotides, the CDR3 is TGTGCCTGGAGCCTAACAGGGAACACTGAAGCTTTCTTT. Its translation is CAWSLTGNTEAFF. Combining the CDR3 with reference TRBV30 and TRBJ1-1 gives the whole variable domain SQTIHQWPATLVQPVGSPLSLECTVEGTSNPNLYWYRQAAGRGLQLLFYSVGIGQISSEVPQNLSASRPQDRQFILSSKKLLLSDSGFYLCAWSLTGNTEAFFGQGTRLTVV.